The 24 T cell receptor beta chains in this list originate from one sample, sequenced in a study of T cell changes during pregnancy in multiple sclerosis. Libraries were prepared by immunoSEQ multiplex PCR; TCRdb keeps only in-frame clonotypes and omits some of them. The profile covers roughly 88,000 clones, with 92% appearing a single time and roughly 1.4% taken by the ten largest. The sequencing used peripheral blood, collected in the first trimester of pregnancy. The source of these receptors is a female donor with multiple sclerosis, enrolled in a pregnancy study.

The chain couples TRBV6-5 to TRBJ1-2; the D gene is possibly TRBD1 (6 bases). The ends were cut back, 5 bases at V and 4 bases at J, with 11 bases in the middle. The CDR3 length is 13 residues. CDR1 and CDR2 (germline): MNHEY, SVGAGI. The CDR3 reads CASSKQGIYGYTF. The CDR3 region has the DNA TGTGCCAGCAGTAAACAGGGCATCTATGGCTACACCTTC.

This rearrangement joins TRBV4-1 to TRBJ2-7; 8 positions match TRBD2. The CDR3 sequence is 15 residues long. CDR1 MGHRA and CDR2 YSYEKL come from the germline V gene. The V segment lost 2 bases and the J segment 0 bases; nucleotides outside the gene matches: 3. The DNA for the CDR3 is TGCGCCAGCAGCCAAATAGCGGGGAGCTCCTACGAGCAGTACTTC. This sequence encodes CASSQIAGSSYEQYF.

This clone showed up just once. This chain connects TRBV19 to TRBJ2-7, with TRBD1 matching 9 bases. The CDR3 loop spans 13 amino acids. Germline V gene sequence: CDR1 LNHDA, CDR2 SQIVND (reference sequence). V dropped 6 bases and J dropped 2; count of bases not matched to a gene: 2. DNA of the CDR3: TGTGCCAGTAGGAGGACAGGGGCCTACGAGCAGTACTTC. Its translation: CASRRTGAYEQYF.

The V and J genes are TRBV5-1 and TRBJ2-7; D perhaps matches TRBD1 (5 bases). Germline CDR1 is SGHRS and CDR2 is YFSETQ. CDR3 length: 13 amino acids. V was shortened by 4 bases and J by 0 bases, with 8 bases between the two germline ends. CDR3 amino acids: CASSDSYSYEQYF. The CDR3 DNA follows: TGCGCCAGCAGCGACAGTTACTCCTACGAGCAGTACTTC.

CDR3 protein: CASSEGGLAVGQFF. The CDR3 DNA sequence: TGTGCCAGCAGTGAAGGGGGACTAGCGGTAGGGCAGTTCTTC. The chain couples TRBV6-1 to TRBJ2-1; 11 nucleotides line up with TRBD2. This CDR3 is built from 14 residues. V shed 1 base, J shed 12 bases, and the junction held 5 bases outside the gene matches. Germline CDR1 is MNHNS and CDR2 is SASEGT.

The CDR3 sequence is CASRSNQGDSNQPQHF. DNA for the CDR3: TGTGCCAGCAGATCTAACCAGGGGGATAGCAATCAGCCCCAGCATTTT. The J gene is TRBJ1-5, the V gene TRBV7-9, with 7 bases lining up with TRBD1. V dropped 6 bases and J dropped 0; count of bases not matched to a gene: 8. In germline, CDR1 is SEHNR, CDR2 FQNEAQ (reference sequence). The CDR3 extends over 16 amino acids.

CDR3 loop: CASSVVLQLSNQPQHF. The CDR3 bases are TGTGCCAGCAGCGTAGTCCTACAGTTAAGCAATCAGCCCCAGCATTTT. V is TRBV9 and J is TRBJ1-5; D call uncertain. With 0 bases removed from V and 1 base from J, the gap between germline ends came to 11 bases. Germline-derived CDR1 and CDR2 are SGDLS and YYNGEE. The CDR3 is made up of 16 amino acids.

The chain carries TRBV7-6 and TRBJ2-7; TRBD2 matches 8 bases. Germline CDR1 reads SGHVS; CDR2 reads FNYEAQ. With 4 bases clipped from V and 2 bases from J, the junction kept 4 bases outside the gene matches. CDR3 length equals 14 residues. CDR3 sequence: CASSSGLATYEQYF. In DNA, the CDR3 is TGTGCCAGCAGCTCAGGACTAGCCACCTACGAGCAGTACTTC. The full variable domain, with the rest looked up from reference TRBV7-6 and TRBJ2-7, is GAGVSQSPRYKVTKRGQDVALRCDPISGHVSLYWYRQALGQGPEFLTYFNYEAQQDKSGLPNDRFSAERPEGSISTLTIQRTEQRDSAMYRCASSSGLATYEQYFGPGTRLTVT.

The rearrangement joins TRBV19 to TRBJ2-3; 7 bases line up with TRBD1. CDR1 is LNHDA and CDR2 is SQIVND in the germline V gene (reference sequence). J gave up 11 bases and V 10 bases, and 12 bases lay outside the gene matches. This CDR3 has 12 amino acids. The CDR3 here is CATSIHQGVQYF. DNA of the CDR3: TGTGCCACTTCTATCCACCAGGGGGTGCAGTATTTT.

The chain has TRBV28 and TRBJ1-1; TRBD1 matches at 8 bases. With V trimmed by 4 bases and J by 1 base, 14 bases remained unmatched. The CDR3 is made up of 18 amino acids. CDR1 MDHEN and CDR2 SYDVKM come from the germline V gene. The CDR3 region is CASSSLSARGRANTEAFF. CDR3 sequence (DNA): TGTGCCAGCAGTTCCCTTTCGGCCAGGGGGCGCGCGAACACTGAAGCTTTCTTT.

This clone was found once. The chain recombines TRBV19 with TRBJ2-3; TRBD2 matches 11 bases. Germline V gene sequence: CDR1 LNHDA, CDR2 SQIVND (reference sequence). The trim removed 10 bases at V and 12 bases at J, leaving 18 bases unmatched. The CDR3 contains 15 residues. CDR3 sequence (DNA): TGTGCCACGGGGGGAGTAGCGGGAGGGCCGGTACATCAGTATTTT. Amino acid sequence: CATGGVAGGPVHQYF.

This CDR3 reads CASSSRLADYNEQFF. The CDR3 bases are TGTGCCAGCAGCTCCCGACTAGCCGACTACAATGAGCAGTTCTTC. The V and J genes are TRBV7-3 and TRBJ2-1; 7 bases align to TRBD2. CDR3 length: 15 amino acids. Per the germline V gene, CDR1 is SGHTA and CDR2 is FQGTGA. V dropped 4 bases and J dropped 3; count of bases not matched to a gene: 6.

The CDR3 DNA is TGTGCCAGCAGCGTGACTCAGGAGGGCGGGGAGCTGTTTTTT. It translates to CASSVTQEGGELFF. The genes are TRBV9 and TRBJ2-2; perhaps TRBD2 as D (6 bases). Germline CDR1 and CDR2: SGDLS and YYNGEE. The CDR3 consists of 14 residues. V lost 2 bases and J lost 7, with 12 bases in between. The variable domain in full, with the rest retrieved from reference TRBV9 and TRBJ2-2, is DSGVTQTPKHLITATGQRVTLRCSPRSGDLSVYWYQQSLDQGLQFLIQYYNGEERAKGNILERFSAQQFPDLHSELNLSSLELGDSALYFCASSVTQEGGELFFGEGSRLTVL.

The rearrangement joins TRBV11-3 to TRBJ2-7; 12 bases line up with TRBD1. The V gene's germline CDR1 is SGHNT and CDR2 YENEEA. The CDR3 has 14 amino acids. The ends lost 4 bases at V and 6 bases at J; junction bases unmatched: 4. The CDR3 spells CASSWGQGASEQYF. The CDR3 DNA sequence: TGTGCCAGCAGCTGGGGACAGGGGGCAAGCGAGCAGTACTTC.

The rearrangement uses TRBV10-1 and TRBJ2-7; 10 nucleotides line up with TRBD1. The CDR3 is made up of 15 amino acids. Trimming at V came to 2 bases and at J to 8 bases, leaving 9 bases not matched to a gene. Germline-derived CDR1 and CDR2 are WNHNN and SYGVQD (reference sequence). CDR3 amino acids: CASSEARGQGHKQYF. The CDR3, as DNA: TGCGCCAGCAGTGAGGCCCGGGGACAGGGGCATAAGCAGTACTTC.

This clone was seen a handful of times. The V and J genes are TRBV11-1 and TRBJ2-1; 7 nucleotides match TRBD2. The CDR3 extends over 16 amino acids. Germline CDR1 SGHAT, CDR2 FQDESV (reference sequence). Germline trimming cut 3 bases from V and 0 bases from J; bases unmatched to any gene: 5. In DNA form, the CDR3 reads TGTGCCAGCAGCTTCGCACCGGGAGGCTCCTACAATGAGCAGTTCTTC. Protein sequence: CASSFAPGGSYNEQFF.

The V and J genes are TRBV2 and TRBJ1-4, with 7 bases matching TRBD1. CDR3 length equals 13 residues. From germline, CDR1 is SNHLY and CDR2 FYNNEI. V dropped 4 bases and J dropped 8; count of bases not matched to a gene: 4. CDR3 sequence: CASSGDSDEKLFF. As DNA, the CDR3 is TGTGCCAGCAGTGGGGACAGTGACGAAAAACTGTTTTTT.

The rearrangement uses TRBV25-1 and TRBJ1-4; 8 positions agree with TRBD1. The CDR3 loop spans 16 amino acids. The ends lost 1 base at V and 8 bases at J; junction bases unmatched: 9. The V gene's germline CDR1 is MGHDK and CDR2 SYGVNS. CDR3 DNA sequence: TGTGCCAGCAGTGAATGGTCCGGGACAGGTTCCGAAAAACTGTTTTTT. Translating it yields CASSEWSGTGSEKLFF.

The chain is built from TRBV7-9 and TRBJ1-1; D not certain. The germline V gene encodes CDR1 SEHNR and CDR2 FQNEAQ (reference sequence). The V end lost 5 bases, the J end lost 4 bases, and 17 bases lay between the germline ends. The CDR3 consists of 15 residues. In DNA form, the CDR3 reads TGTGCCAGCAGCCCACCCGGGAGCGGGTTCACTGAAGCTTTCTTT. This encodes CASSPPGSGFTEAFF.

The chain combines TRBV5-1 with TRBJ2-2, with a tentative D call TRBD2 (6 bases). Germline V lookup: CDR1 SGHRS, CDR2 YFSETQ. Trimming cost V 1 base and J 4 bases, with 14 bases left between them. The CDR3 is 16 amino acids. CDR3 in DNA: TGCGCCAGCAGCTTGTCTCCTAGCGTAGGCACCGGGGAGCTGTTTTTT. Translating it yields CASSLSPSVGTGELFF. Full variable domain (remainder filled in from reference TRBV5-1 and TRBJ2-2): KAGVTQTPRYLIKTRGQQVTLSCSPISGHRSVSWYQQTPGQGLQFLFEYFSETQRNKGNFPGRFSGRQFSNSRSEMNVSTLELGDSALYLCASSLSPSVGTGELFFGEGSRLTVL.

V usage is TRBV5-4 and J usage is TRBJ2-1; TRBD1 matches 7 bases. CDR3 length: 15 amino acids. CDR1 and CDR2 from the germline V gene are SGHNT and YYREEE (reference sequence). V dropped 3 bases and J dropped 3; count of bases not matched to a gene: 6. CDR3 amino acids: CASSSNRGDYNEQFF. In DNA form, the CDR3 reads TGTGCCAGCAGCTCAAACAGGGGTGACTACAATGAGCAGTTCTTC.

The CDR3, as DNA: TGTGCCAGCAGTCAAATGGCCGGGGTCCAAGAGACCCAGTACTTC. Translated: CASSQMAGVQETQYF. The chain uses TRBV6-1 and TRBJ2-5; a possible D gene is TRBD2 (5 bases). Germline values: CDR1 MNHNS, CDR2 SASEGT. This CDR3 has 15 amino acids. V was cut by 5 bases and J by 1 base, with 14 bases left in between.

This clone was recorded only once. The chain combines TRBV2 with TRBJ2-7; D is possibly TRBD2 (5 bases). The V gene's germline CDR1 is SNHLY and CDR2 FYNNEI. This CDR3 has 15 residues. Trimming cost V 0 bases and J 1 base, with 10 bases left between them. The CDR3 here is CASSEAPGGSYEQYF. The CDR3, as DNA: TGTGCCAGCAGTGAAGCCCCGGGCGGGTCCTACGAGCAGTACTTC.

Only one count was recorded for this clone. The chain employs TRBV7-2 and TRBJ2-4; 10 positions match TRBD1. The CDR3 totals 14 residues. The V and J ends lost 5 bases and 8 bases, in that order; junction bases with no gene match: 6. Germline CDR1 SGHTA, CDR2 FQGNSA. In DNA, the CDR3 is TGTGCCAGCAGCCTTGGGGACAGGGGCCACATTCAGTACTTC. Translated, it gives CASSLGDRGHIQYF.